This TCR beta chain was sequenced for a study of blood T cells in healthy people across ages. Study results and limitations: Donor CMV status was unknown, possibly confounding expanded clonotype changes. No conclusive comparison of naive versus antigen-experienced cells was possible with unsorted PBMCs.

This CDR3 region has 13 residues. Germline V lookup: CDR1 DFQATT, CDR2 SNEGSKA (reference sequence). The V and J ends lost 8 bases and 7 bases respectively, with 18 bases between them. Sample-barcoded 5' priming and a J-beta primer mix drove a second PCR of 7 to 11 cycles. Each cDNA molecule was tagged by a template-switch adaptor that had 12 random nucleotides. TCRdb reanalysed the 5' RACE reads using MiXCR and keeps one entry per CDR3 protein. This sample has about 1.8 million distinct CDR3 sequences, with around 48% found just once. Comment on this clonotype: Its matching antigen is unknown.

This sequence was found in a woman in her thirties or forties in good health. J is TRBJ2-1 and V is TRBV20-1; TRBD1 might be the D (6 bases). Sequencing was carried out using blood. The CDR3 region is CSTTAGARNEQFF. CDR3 nucleotide sequence: TGCAGTACCACGGCAGGGGCTCGGAATGAGCAGTTCTTC.